These T cell receptor beta chains were read from a single sample in a study of T-cell memory formation after mild COVID-19. Using its own MiXCR run on the 5' RACE reads, TCRdb lists one record per CDR3 protein. Found here are hundreds of thousands of distinct CDR3 sequences, around 24% of them singletons; the top ten hold around 8.1%. Sequencing input: PBMCs or a T cell subset sorted from them (not recorded which). All receptors derive from an adult woman who had mild COVID-19 (a few samples of this study predate the infection). Cell type and time point are not known. The CDR3 runs from the conserved cysteine through the conserved F or W. Fields, in order: J gene, D gene, V gene, clone size, CDR3 length, CDR3 protein, CDR3 DNA. The D gene is left open where the match is weak. Not all rows give a size; the values are once, few, many and, for expanded clones, a class.

>TRBJ1-2|NA|TRBV5-6|NA|15
CASSLTTGGFGGYTF
TGTGCCAGCAGCCTCACCACCGGGGGATTTGGTGGCTACACCTTC
>TRBJ2-6|NA|TRBV14|few|15
CASSQDFGRANVLTF
TGTGCCAGCAGCCAAGACTTTGGCAGGGCCAACGTCCTGACTTTC
>TRBJ1-3|NA|TRBV6-5|NA|14
CASRKRYQGNTIYF
TGTGCCAGCAGAAAACGCTACCAGGGGAACACCATATATTTT
>TRBJ2-5|TRBD1|TRBV7-3|few|19
CASSLMGRGLRQFQETQYF
TGTGCCAGCAGCTTAATGGGCAGGGGGCTCCGGCAATTTCAAGAGACCCAGTACTTC
>TRBJ1-5|NA|TRBV20-1|NA|16
CSATRAGENSNQPQHF
TGCAGTGCTACTAGGGCCGGTGAGAATAGCAATCAGCCCCAGCATTTT
>TRBJ1-1|NA|TRBV12-3/TRBV12-4|few|13
CASSLIRNTEAFF
TGTGCCAGCAGTTTAATAAGGAACACTGAAGCTTTCTTT
>TRBJ1-2|TRBD1|TRBV27|NA|16
CASSLGRRQGSEGYTF
TGTGCCAGCAGTTTAGGTCGGCGACAGGGGTCGGAGGGCTACACCTTC
>TRBJ1-1|TRBD1|TRBV6-5|NA|14
CASNLRGLNTEAFF
TGTGCCAGCAACTTAAGGGGGCTGAACACTGAAGCTTTCTTT
>TRBJ1-1|NA|TRBV4-1|once|13
CASSQTMNTEAFF
TGCGCCAGCAGCCAAACTATGAACACTGAAGCTTTCTTT
>TRBJ2-1|NA|TRBV12-3/TRBV12-4|many|11
CASSLGGEQFF
TGTGCCAGCAGCTTAGGGGGTGAGCAGTTCTTC
>TRBJ2-3|TRBD2|TRBV4-3|many|15
CASSRLAGGPDTQYF
TGCGCCAGCAGCCGACTAGCGGGAGGGCCAGATACGCAGTATTTT
>TRBJ1-3|NA|TRBV3-1|NA|13
CASSPSAGNTIYF
TGTGCCAGCAGCCCGTCGGCTGGAAACACCATATATTTT
>TRBJ1-4|NA|TRBV20-1|NA|17
CSATSPGRLLINEKLFF
TGCAGTGCTACCTCACCGGGACGGCTTCTGATCAATGAAAAACTGTTTTTT
>TRBJ1-6|NA|TRBV30|few|13
CAWSGQENSPLHF
TGTGCCTGGAGTGGACAGGAGAATTCACCCCTCCACTTT
>TRBJ2-5|NA|TRBV11-3|few|14
CASSLVQGWETQYF
TGTGCCAGCAGCTTAGTTCAGGGCTGGGAGACCCAGTACTTC
>TRBJ2-3|TRBD2|TRBV7-2|NA|16
CASSGVTGGLTDTQYF
TGTGCCAGCAGCGGGGTCACGGGGGGGCTTACAGATACGCAGTATTTT
>TRBJ2-3|TRBD2|TRBV20-1|few|15
CSARASGRAGDTQYF
TGCAGTGCTAGAGCGAGCGGGAGGGCGGGGGATACGCAGTATTTT
>TRBJ2-1|TRBD2|TRBV5-1|NA|14
CASSLGGAWNEQFF
TGCGCCAGCAGCCTCGGGGGGGCCTGGAATGAGCAGTTCTTC